The 5 T cell receptor beta chains in this list originate from one sample, sequenced in a study of CD8 T cells in ankylosing spondylitis. MiXCR, applied by TCRdb to the 5' RACE reads, yields one record per CDR3 protein. The sample carries 150,000 to 200,000 distinct CDR3 sequences, 15% to 20% recorded once. The sequenced sample consisted of blood, either unsorted or a sorted T cell fraction (not recorded which). The origin of the receptors is a male donor between 10 and 30 years old with ankylosing spondylitis or in good health (not recorded which).

The genes are TRBV12-3 or TRBV12-4 and TRBJ2-1, with 8 bases that match TRBD2. This CDR3 is 18 amino acids long. The trim removed 3 bases at V and 8 bases at J, leaving 18 bases unmatched. CDR3 residues: CASSFPRTSNHSLDEQFF. The CDR3 region has the DNA TGTGCCAGCAGTTTCCCTCGGACTAGCAACCATTCCTTGGATGAGCAGTTCTTC.

This clonotype was detected ten times or more. The V call is TRBV18, the J call TRBJ2-1; D is ambiguous. The germline CDR1 and CDR2 sequences are KGHSH and LQKENI. The CDR3 spans 16 residues. V lost 3 bases and J lost 1, with 13 bases in between. The CDR3 region is CASSPTAARSYNEQFF. The CDR3 coding sequence is TGTGCCAGCTCACCCACCGCCGCGCGGTCCTACAATGAGCAGTTCTTC.

The chain recombines TRBV4-2 with TRBJ2-7; D possibly corresponds to TRBD2 (5 bases). In germline, CDR1 is LGHNA, CDR2 YNFKEQ. The V gene lost 4 bases and the J gene lost 2 bases, with 9 bases spanning the gap. The CDR3 consists of 13 residues. In DNA, the CDR3 is TGTGCCAGCAGCCCGGGATGGGCCTACGAGCAGTACTTC. As protein: CASSPGWAYEQYF.

This clonotype was counted at least ten times. The CDR3 bases are TGCAGTGCTACCTCATCGCCCAGGGTGGCTAATGAAAAACTGTTTTTT. Translated, it gives CSATSSPRVANEKLFF. The chain links TRBV20-1 to TRBJ1-4, with D maybe TRBD1 (5 bases). V lost 4 bases and J 3 bases, leaving 18 bases between the germline ends. The CDR3 consists of 16 residues. Germline loops: CDR1 DFQATT, CDR2 SNEGSKA (reference sequence).

This clonotype turned up a few times. V gene TRBV10-1 combines with J gene TRBJ2-7; 9 positions agree with TRBD1. V dropped 4 bases and J dropped 3; count of bases not matched to a gene: 4. The CDR3 is made up of 14 amino acids. Germline V lookup: CDR1 WNHNN, CDR2 SYGVQD (reference sequence). The DNA of the CDR3 is TGCGCCAGCAGTGGAGGGACAGGGATCTACGAGCAGTACGTC. It translates to CASSGGTGIYEQYV.